This T cell receptor beta chain was documented in a study of cytomegalovirus exposure and HLA in healthy donors. V lost 4 bases, J lost 8 bases, and 18 bases lay in between. CDR3 length: 15 residues. From germline, CDR1 is SGHAT and CDR2 FQNNGV. About this clone itself: Its target is not known.

General study points: Immune exposure information available was restricted to CMV serostatus.

13 Jbeta primers and 60 Vbeta primers were used for the PCR. Sequenced by immunoSEQ multiplex PCR; TCRdb stores in-frame clones only, minus some. The sample consists of some 190,000 clones, 65% to 75% of them appearing once. The source of this sequence is a man aged 25 to 40 in good health and CMV-seropositive. The V call is TRBV11-2, the J call TRBJ2-1; D is perhaps TRBD2 (7 bases). The sample consisted of PBMCs. CDR3 in amino acids: CASSSSGIGGHEQFF. In DNA form, the CDR3 reads TGTGCCAGCAGCTCTAGTGGGATCGGGGGGCATGAGCAGTTCTTC.